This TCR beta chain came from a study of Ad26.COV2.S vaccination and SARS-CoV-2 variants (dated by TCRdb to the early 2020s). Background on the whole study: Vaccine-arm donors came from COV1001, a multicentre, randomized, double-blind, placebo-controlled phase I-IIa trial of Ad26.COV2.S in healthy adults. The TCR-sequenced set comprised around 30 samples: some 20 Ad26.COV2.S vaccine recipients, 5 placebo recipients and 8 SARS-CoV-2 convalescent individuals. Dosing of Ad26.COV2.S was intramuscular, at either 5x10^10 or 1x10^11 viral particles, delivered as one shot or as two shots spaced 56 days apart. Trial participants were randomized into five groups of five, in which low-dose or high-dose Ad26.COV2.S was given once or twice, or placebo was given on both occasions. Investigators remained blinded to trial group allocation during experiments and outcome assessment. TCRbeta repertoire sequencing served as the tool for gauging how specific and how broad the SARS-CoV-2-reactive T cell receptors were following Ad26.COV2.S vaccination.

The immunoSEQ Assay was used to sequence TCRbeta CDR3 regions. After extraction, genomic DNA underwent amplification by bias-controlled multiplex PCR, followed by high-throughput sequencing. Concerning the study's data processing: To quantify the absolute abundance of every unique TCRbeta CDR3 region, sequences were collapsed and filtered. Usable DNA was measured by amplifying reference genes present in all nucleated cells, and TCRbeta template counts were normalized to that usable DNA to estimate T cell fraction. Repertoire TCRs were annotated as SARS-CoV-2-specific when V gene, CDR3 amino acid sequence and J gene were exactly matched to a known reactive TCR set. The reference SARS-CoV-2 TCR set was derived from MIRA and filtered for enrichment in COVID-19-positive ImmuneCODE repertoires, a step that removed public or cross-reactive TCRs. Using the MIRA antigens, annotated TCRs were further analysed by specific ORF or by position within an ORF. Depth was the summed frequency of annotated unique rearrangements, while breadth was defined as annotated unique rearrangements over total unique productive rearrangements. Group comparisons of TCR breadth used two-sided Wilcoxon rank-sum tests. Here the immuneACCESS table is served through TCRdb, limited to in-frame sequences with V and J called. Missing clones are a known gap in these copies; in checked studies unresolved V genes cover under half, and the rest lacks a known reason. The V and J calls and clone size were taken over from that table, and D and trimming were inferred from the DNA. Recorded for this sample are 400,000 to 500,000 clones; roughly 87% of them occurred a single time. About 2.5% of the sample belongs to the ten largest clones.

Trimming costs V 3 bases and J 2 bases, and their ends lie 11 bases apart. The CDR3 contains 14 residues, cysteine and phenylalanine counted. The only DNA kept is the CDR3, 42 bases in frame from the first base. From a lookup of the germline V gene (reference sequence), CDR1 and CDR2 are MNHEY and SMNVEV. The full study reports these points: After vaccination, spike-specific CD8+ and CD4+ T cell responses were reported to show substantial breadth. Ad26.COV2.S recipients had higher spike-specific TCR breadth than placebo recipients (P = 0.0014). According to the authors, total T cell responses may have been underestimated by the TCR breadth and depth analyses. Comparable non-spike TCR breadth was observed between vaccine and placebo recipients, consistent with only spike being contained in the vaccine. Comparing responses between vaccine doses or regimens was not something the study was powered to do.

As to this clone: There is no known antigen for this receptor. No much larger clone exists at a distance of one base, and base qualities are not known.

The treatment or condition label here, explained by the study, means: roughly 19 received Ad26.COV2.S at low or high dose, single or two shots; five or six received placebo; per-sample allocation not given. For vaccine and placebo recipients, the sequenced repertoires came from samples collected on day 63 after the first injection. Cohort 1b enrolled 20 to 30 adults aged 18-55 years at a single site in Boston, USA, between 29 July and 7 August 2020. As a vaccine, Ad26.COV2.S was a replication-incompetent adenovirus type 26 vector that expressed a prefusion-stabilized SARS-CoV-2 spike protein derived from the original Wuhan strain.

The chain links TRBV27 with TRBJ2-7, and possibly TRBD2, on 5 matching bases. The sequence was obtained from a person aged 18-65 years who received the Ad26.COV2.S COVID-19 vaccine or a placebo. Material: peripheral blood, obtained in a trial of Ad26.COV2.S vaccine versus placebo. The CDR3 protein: CASSFRGFAYEQYF. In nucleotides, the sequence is TGTGCCAGCAGTTTTCGGGGATTCGCCTACGAGCAGTACTTC.